This T cell receptor (beta chain) was obtained from a study of PD-L1 blockade in urothelial cancer. Generated by immunoSEQ multiplex PCR, the TCRdb table keeps only in-frame clones and is missing some. This table holds more than 30,000 clones, around 88% found once. The CDR3 runs 15 residues. Germline CDR1 is SGHRS and CDR2 is YFSETQ. V was clipped by 1 base and J by 1 base; unmatched bases: 4. V usage is TRBV5-1 and J usage is TRBJ1-2, with TRBD1 identical over 7 bases. Sequenced material: PBMCs, taken around atezolizumab (anti-PD-L1) treatment. The sequence was obtained from a man in his sixties with urothelial cancer. The CDR3 loop is CASSLSGTDNYGYTF. The CDR3 coding sequence is TGCGCCAGCAGCTTGTCAGGGACAGATAACTATGGCTACACCTTC.